This T cell receptor (beta chain) was profiled in a study of cytomegalovirus exposure and HLA in healthy donors. CDR1 SGHVS and CDR2 FNYEAQ come from the germline V gene. V trimming: 5 bases; J trimming: 5 bases; junction bases outside the gene matches: 5. The CDR3 loop spans 15 amino acids. General study points: Most TCR beta V segments were productive about 90% or about 30% of the time in an earlier analysis.

Amplification used 60 Vbeta primers and 13 Jbeta primers. The method was immunoSEQ multiplex PCR; TCRdb's version includes in-frame clones alone and lacks a portion of them. This table holds 150,000 to 170,000 clones, about four fifths found once. Details on this clone: Its antigen is unidentified.

The rearrangement links TRBV7-6 to TRBJ2-2; 10 bases are a match to TRBD1. The TCR comes from a man younger than 30 in good health and CMV-seronegative. The specimen sequenced was PBMCs. The CDR3 protein is CASSPRTGGTGELFF. CDR3 nucleotide sequence: TGTGCCAGCAGCCCTAGGACAGGGGGGACCGGGGAGCTGTTTTTT.